These 25 T cell receptor beta chains share one sample of origin, sequenced in a study of T cell repertoires in cytomegalovirus infection. No antigen has been identified for these receptors. TCRdb itself ran the reads through MiXCR, one entry per CDR3 protein. Counted here are approximately 300,000 distinct CDR3 sequences, around a quarter occurring once; the ten biggest clones make up less than 15%. This material consisted of cultured PBMCs, taken from culture after CMV antigen stimulation. These receptors were taken from a human donor in good health (CMV status not recorded). Some clones in this sample may be carry-over from other donors' samples.

This clonotype showed up just a few times. The chain uses TRBV6-6 and TRBJ2-7; D not certain. The CDR3 is made up of 14 amino acids. V lost 6 bases to trimming and J lost 4 bases, with 16 bases between them. Germline V gene sequence: CDR1 MNHNY, CDR2 SVGAGI (reference sequence). The CDR3 nucleotides are TGTGCCAGCAGCCAAGACCCCGGACGGTACGAGCAGTACGTC. It specifies CASSQDPGRYEQYV.

The chain carries TRBV27 and TRBJ2-2; 14 positions match TRBD2. Trimming at V came to 7 bases and at J to 4 bases, leaving 11 bases not matched to a gene. Per germline, CDR1 MNHEY and CDR2 SMNVEV (reference sequence). This CDR3 is built from 18 residues. The CDR3 sequence: CASTLATTSGRVTGELFF. The CDR3, as DNA: TGTGCCAGCACCTTGGCCACGACTAGCGGGAGGGTCACCGGGGAGCTGTTTTTT.

This clonotype turned up a few times. The CDR3 protein is CASSLTGQKYNEQFF. Written as DNA, the CDR3 is TGTGCCAGCAGCTTAACGGGACAGAAATACAATGAGCAGTTCTTC. V and J are TRBV6-2 or TRBV6-3 and TRBJ2-1; 7 bases agree with TRBD1. V lost 6 bases to trimming and J lost 4 bases; unmatched junction nucleotides: 9. The CDR3 contains 15 residues. Germline CDR1 and CDR2: MNHEY and SVGEGT.

The rearrangement joins TRBV4-1 to TRBJ2-1; weak D call: TRBD1 (6 bases). The CDR3 has 17 residues. Trimming stripped 0 bases from V and 4 bases from J, with 16 bases between. Germline V lookup: CDR1 MGHRA, CDR2 YSYEKL. The CDR3 here is CASSQDLQGARYNEQFF. CDR3 in DNA: TGCGCCAGCAGCCAAGATTTACAGGGCGCTAGGTACAATGAGCAGTTCTTC.

This clonotype was detected a few times. The chain joins TRBV12-3 or TRBV12-4 to TRBJ2-7, with D tentatively TRBD1 (7 bases). The CDR3 covers 13 residues. Trimming removed 3 bases at V and 5 bases at J, with 11 bases between. The CDR3 DNA follows: TGTGCCAGCAGTTTCAGGGGGGCTGACGAGCAGTACGTC. It codes for CASSFRGADEQYV.

The gene calls are TRBV6-2 or TRBV6-3 and TRBJ2-3; D remains unclear. Per germline, CDR1 MNHEY and CDR2 SVGEGT. V lost 2 bases to trimming and J lost 3 bases, with 6 bases between them. The CDR3 is 13 residues long. DNA of the CDR3: TGTGCCAGCAGTTACCAACTGACAGATACGCAGTATTTT. Translated: CASSYQLTDTQYF.

This clonotype was counted between two and nine times. V and J are TRBV7-8 and TRBJ2-1; 9 nucleotides match TRBD2. V lost 3 bases, J lost 0 bases, and 6 bases stayed unmatched. The CDR3 consists of 17 residues. CDR1 and CDR2 (germline): SGHVS, FQNEAQ. The CDR3 protein is CASSFFSGGSSYNEQFF. Written as DNA, the CDR3 is TGTGCCAGCAGCTTTTTTAGCGGGGGAAGCTCCTACAATGAGCAGTTCTTC.

As regards this clonotype: At one of its ends the junction is not consistent with the germline gene, which may arise from a read error. V usage is TRBV10-3 and J usage is TRBJ2-7, with D possibly TRBD1 on 5 matching bases. The CDR3 runs 14 residues. Germline CDR1 reads ENHRY; CDR2 reads SYGVKD. The CDR3 here is CAIGESLRAYEQYF. CDR3 bases: TGTGCCATCGGTGAGTCTCTCAGGGCCTACGAGCAGTACTTC.

This clonotype appeared many times. The chain has TRBV7-2 and TRBJ2-1, with 7 bases fitting TRBD2. The CDR3 totals 17 residues. With 1 base clipped from V and 2 bases from J, the junction kept 8 bases outside the gene matches. Germline-derived CDR1 and CDR2 are SGHTA and FQGNSA. The CDR3: CASSLDVVAGTYNEQFF. Written as DNA, the CDR3 is TGTGCCAGCAGCTTAGATGTAGTAGCGGGCACCTACAATGAGCAGTTCTTC. Full variable domain (outside the CDR3, taken from reference TRBV7-2 and TRBJ2-1): GAGVSQSPSNKVTEKGKDVELRCDPISGHTALYWYRQSLGQGLEFLIYFQGNSAPDKSGLPSDRFSAERTGGSVSTLTIQRTQQEDSAVYLCASSLDVVAGTYNEQFFGPGTRLTVL.

In this sample, this clonotype turned up a few times. The chain uses TRBV15 and TRBJ1-3; D is unclear. V lost 8 bases to trimming and J lost 3 bases, with 11 bases between them. The CDR3 sequence is 13 residues long. The germline gives CDR1 LNHNV, CDR2 YYDKDF (reference sequence). CDR3 amino acids: CATSRGIGNTIYF. The CDR3 DNA sequence: TGTGCCACCTCGCGGGGTATTGGAAACACCATATATTTT.

The J gene is TRBJ2-1, the V gene TRBV30, with 7 bases fitting TRBD1. Germline CDR1 and CDR2: GTSNPN and SVGIG (reference sequence). V dropped 1 base and J dropped 15; count of bases not matched to a gene: 12. CDR3 length: 13 residues. DNA of the CDR3: TGTGCCTGGAGTGGAGTAAGTTCGACAGGGCCGTTCTTC. This encodes CAWSGVSSTGPFF.

This clonotype was counted many times. The genes are TRBV6-5 and TRBJ1-1, with a weak D call TRBD1 (5 bases). V shed 2 bases and J shed 1 base, with 8 bases lying between them. The CDR3 runs 14 residues. Germline V gene sequence: CDR1 MNHEY, CDR2 SVGAGI. The CDR3 sequence is CASSYGTGNTEAFF. Written as DNA, the CDR3 is TGTGCCAGCAGTTACGGGACGGGGAACACTGAAGCTTTCTTT.

This chain connects TRBV6-2 or TRBV6-3 to TRBJ2-7, with D tentatively TRBD1 or TRBD2 (5 bases each). The germline V and J ends were trimmed by 4 bases and 0 bases, with 19 bases remaining between them. CDR1 is MNHEY, CDR2 SVGEGT, per germline. The CDR3 sequence is 17 residues long. CDR3 in DNA: TGTGCCAGCAGTTTTCACCCCCGGGGCGGAAACTCCTACGAGCAGTACTTC. Residues: CASSFHPRGGNSYEQYF.

This clonotype was counted many times. The rearrangement joins TRBV6-6 to TRBJ2-1; 7 bases fit TRBD2. J was trimmed by 5 bases and V by 6 bases; bases with no gene match: 16. CDR3 length equals 17 residues. The germline V gene has CDR1 MNHNY and CDR2 SVGAGI (reference sequence). CDR3 sequence reads: CASSQSRGTTTNNEQFF. The CDR3 region has the DNA TGTGCCAGCAGCCAATCCCGTGGGACTACCACTAACAATGAGCAGTTCTTC.

The count of this clonotype is one. Compared with germline, one end of the junction differs, possibly owing to a read error. This sequence joins TRBV2 and TRBJ2-4; 9 bases align to TRBD1. The germline gives CDR1 SNHLY, CDR2 FYNNEI. The CDR3 sequence is 15 residues long. CDR3 nucleotide sequence: TGTGCCAGCAGGGAAGGACAGGGGGCCAAAAACATTCAGTACTTC. Translating it yields CASREGQGAKNIQYF.

This clonotype came up many times. This chain uses TRBV6-1 with TRBJ2-7; 9 bases map to TRBD2. The CDR3 consists of 12 residues. Looked up from germline, CDR1 is MNHNS and CDR2 is SASEGT. The junction had 4 bases not matched to a gene; V was cut back by 6 bases and J by 7 bases. This CDR3 is CASRAGGREQYF. The CDR3 coding sequence is TGTGCCAGCAGAGCGGGGGGCCGAGAGCAGTACTTC.

The chain combines TRBV5-4 with TRBJ2-2, with D perhaps matching TRBD2 (7 bases). Trimming took 9 bases from V and 3 from J, leaving 12 bases between them. Germline V lookup: CDR1 SGHNT, CDR2 YYREEE (reference sequence). CDR3 length equals 13 residues. CDR3: CANGGQDTGELFF. In DNA form, the CDR3 reads TGTGCCAACGGGGGGCAGGACACCGGGGAGCTGTTTTTT.

The genes are TRBV7-6 and TRBJ1-3; possible D gene TRBD1, 5 bases. Germline CDR1 reads SGHVS; CDR2 reads FNYEAQ. Trimming cost V 2 bases and J 0 bases, with 8 bases left between them. The length of the CDR3 is 15 residues. In nucleotides, the CDR3 is TGTGCCAGCAGCTTAAGAGGGGTCTCTGGAAACACCATATATTTT. Translated: CASSLRGVSGNTIYF.

The chain has TRBV9 and TRBJ2-3; a weak D match, TRBD1 (6 bases). The V gene lost 4 bases and the J gene lost 4 bases, with 13 bases spanning the gap. The CDR3 is made up of 14 amino acids. CDR1 is SGDLS and CDR2 is YYNGEE in the germline V gene. The DNA for the CDR3 is TGTGCCAGCAGCCCCCGACAGGTAGCAGATACGCAGTATTTT. It encodes CASSPRQVADTQYF.

This clonotype was detected a few times. The chain carries TRBV6-2 or TRBV6-3 and TRBJ2-5, with no clear D. CDR3 length: 14 residues. Germline V gene data show CDR1 as MNHEY and CDR2 as SVGEGT. Deletions cut 5 bases from V and 2 bases from J, with 12 bases between. The CDR3 here is CASSKEIYQETQYF. CDR3 bases: TGTGCCAGCAGTAAAGAAATTTATCAAGAGACCCAGTACTTC.

This rearrangement joins TRBV28 to TRBJ2-3; weak D call: TRBD1 (6 bases). The CDR3 length is 15 residues. Germline V gives CDR1 MDHEN, CDR2 SYDVKM. Trimming cost V 6 bases and J 0 bases, with 13 bases left between them. CDR3 in amino acids: CASSSLDRSTDTQYF. DNA of the CDR3: TGTGCCAGCAGCTCCCTTGACAGGAGCACAGATACGCAGTATTTT.

The chain has TRBV28 and TRBJ1-4; a possible D gene is TRBD1 (5 bases). Germline CDR1 and CDR2: MDHEN and SYDVKM. V dropped 4 bases and J dropped 10 bases, with 22 bases sitting between them. The CDR3 totals 16 residues. The CDR3 loop reads CASSSLQPGEDGKLFF. CDR3 bases: TGTGCCAGCAGTTCCCTCCAGCCGGGGGAGGACGGAAAACTGTTTTTT.

The rearrangement links TRBV7-2 to TRBJ2-5; the match to TRBD2 covers 7 bases. This CDR3 is built from 16 residues. The trim removed 1 base at V and 4 bases at J, leaving 9 bases unmatched. The germline CDR1 and CDR2 sequences are SGHTA and FQGNSA. The CDR3: CASSLEVGGPGETQYF. CDR3 DNA: TGTGCCAGCAGCTTAGAGGTGGGAGGGCCGGGAGAGACCCAGTACTTC.

This clonotype was counted ten times or more. This chain joins TRBV7-2 and TRBJ2-1, with D perhaps TRBD1 (5 bases). V lost 4 bases and J 2 bases, leaving 18 bases between the germline ends. The CDR3 is made up of 17 amino acids. Germline values: CDR1 SGHTA, CDR2 FQGNSA. The CDR3 DNA follows: TGTGCCAGCAGCTCGCACCAGGGCTCCTATGCCTACAATGAGCAGTTCTTC. Translating gives CASSSHQGSYAYNEQFF.

The chain has TRBV6-6 and TRBJ2-1; unclear D gene. The V and J ends lost 2 bases and 1 base respectively, with 9 bases between them. The CDR3 extends over 15 amino acids. CDR1 and CDR2 from the germline V gene are MNHNY and SVGAGI (reference sequence). The CDR3 sequence: CASSYTSVSYNEQFF. The CDR3, as DNA: TGTGCCAGCAGTTACACGTCCGTATCCTACAATGAGCAGTTCTTC.